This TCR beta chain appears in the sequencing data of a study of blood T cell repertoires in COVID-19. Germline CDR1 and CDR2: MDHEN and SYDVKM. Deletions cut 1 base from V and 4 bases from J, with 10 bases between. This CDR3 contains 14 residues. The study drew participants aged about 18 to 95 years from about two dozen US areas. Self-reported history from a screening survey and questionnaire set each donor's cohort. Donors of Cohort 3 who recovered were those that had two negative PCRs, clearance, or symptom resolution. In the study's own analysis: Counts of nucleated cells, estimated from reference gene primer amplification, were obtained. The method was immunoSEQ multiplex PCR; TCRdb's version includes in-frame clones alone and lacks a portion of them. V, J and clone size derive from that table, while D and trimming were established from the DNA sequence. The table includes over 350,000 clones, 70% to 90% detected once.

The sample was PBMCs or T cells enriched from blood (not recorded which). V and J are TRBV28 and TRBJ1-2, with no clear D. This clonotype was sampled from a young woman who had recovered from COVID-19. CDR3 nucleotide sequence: TGTGCCAGCAGTTTATTCTTACAAAGCTATGGCTACACCTTC. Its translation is CASSLFLQSYGYTF.